Presented here are 23 T cell receptor beta chains from one specimen sequenced in a study of T cell responses to AZD1222 COVID-19 vaccine. Profiled with immunoSEQ multiplex PCR; TCRdb holds only in-frame clones, not every one. The data show around 190,000 clones, with approximately 92% seen just once and 1% to 1.5% held by the top ten. The starting material was peripheral blood, obtained on day 0 of AZD1222 vaccination. All receptors derive from an adult in good health.

The chain carries TRBV2 and TRBJ2-2; the D gene is possibly TRBD2 (5 bases). CDR1 SNHLY and CDR2 FYNNEI come from the germline V gene. Trimming took 2 bases from V and 6 from J, leaving 7 bases between them. The CDR3 is 13 amino acids. CDR3 in amino acids: CASSENGAGELFF. The DNA for the CDR3 is TGTGCCAGCAGTGAAAACGGGGCCGGGGAGCTGTTTTTT. Filled out from reference TRBV2 and TRBJ2-2, the complete variable domain reads EPEVTQTPSHQVTQMGQEVILRCVPISNHLYFYWYRQILGQKVEFLVSFYNNEISEKSEIFDDQFSVERPDGSNFTLKIRSTKLEDSAMYFCASSENGAGELFFGEGSRLTVL.

The genes are TRBV6-2 or TRBV6-3 and TRBJ1-4; the D gene is possibly TRBD1 (6 bases). The CDR3 sequence is 18 residues long. The V gene lost 2 bases and the J gene lost 8 bases, with 24 bases spanning the gap. Per the germline V gene, CDR1 is MNHEY and CDR2 is SVGEGT. CDR3 DNA sequence: TGTGCCAGCAGTTACCCGGACTCGGCAGGGGTGCCGGAGGAAAAACTGTTTTTT. As protein: CASSYPDSAGVPEEKLFF.

This chain joins TRBV24-1 and TRBJ2-2; unclear D gene. The CDR3 has 16 amino acids. V lost 4 bases and J 3 bases, leaving 14 bases between the germline ends. Germline-derived CDR1 and CDR2 are KGHDR and SFDVKD. The CDR3 nucleotides are TGTGCCACCAGTGACCAGACTCCAATGGACACCGGGGAGCTGTTTTTT. It translates to CATSDQTPMDTGELFF.

The V gene is TRBV2, the J gene TRBJ1-4; D is undetermined. Germline V gene data show CDR1 as SNHLY and CDR2 as FYNNEI. Deletions cut 7 bases from V and 0 bases from J, with 12 bases between. This CDR3 has 15 amino acids. CDR3 loop: CASIRLAATNEKLFF. The CDR3 region has the DNA TGTGCCAGCATTCGACTGGCAGCAACTAATGAAAAACTGTTTTTT.

The chain couples TRBV6-4 to TRBJ1-5; no firm D call. Trimming took off 4 bases at V and 6 bases at J, with 13 bases between the two ends. Per germline, CDR1 MRHNA and CDR2 SNTAGT. The CDR3 runs 14 residues. CDR3: CASSVTADGQPQHF. The CDR3 coding sequence is TGTGCCAGCAGTGTGACCGCCGACGGTCAGCCCCAGCATTTT.

The J gene is TRBJ1-5, the V gene TRBV7-9; D is undetermined. The CDR3 covers 15 residues. Trimming removed 2 bases from V and 3 bases from J, with 11 bases in between. From germline, CDR1 is SEHNR and CDR2 FQNEAQ (reference sequence). The CDR3 region is CASSLTDGNNQPQHF. CDR3 bases: TGTGCCAGCAGCTTAACAGACGGGAACAATCAGCCCCAGCATTTT.

The rearrangement joins TRBV3-1 (or the pseudogene TRBV3-2) to TRBJ2-5, with D hard to call. There are 15 residues in the CDR3. Germline V gives CDR1 LGHDT, CDR2 YNNKEL (reference sequence). V was shortened by 2 bases and J by 5 bases, with 15 bases between the two germline ends. This chain's CDR3 is CASSQKVASRETQYF. DNA for the CDR3: TGTGCCAGCAGCCAAAAGGTAGCTTCGAGGGAGACCCAGTACTTC.

The chain links TRBV10-2 to TRBJ1-4; possible D gene TRBD1, 5 bases. CDR1 is WSHSY and CDR2 is SAAADI in the germline V gene. V dropped 8 bases and J dropped 8 bases, with 18 bases sitting between them. The length of the CDR3 is 14 residues. This CDR3 is CASAGGGAREKLFF. CDR3 DNA sequence: TGCGCCAGCGCCGGGGGAGGCGCAAGGGAAAAACTGTTTTTT.

This sequence joins TRBV15 and TRBJ2-3; D possibly corresponds to TRBD2 (5 bases). The CDR3 sequence is 16 residues long. Germline V gene lookup returns CDR1 LNHNV and CDR2 YYDKDF (reference sequence). Deletions cut 3 bases from V and 1 base from J, with 14 bases between. The CDR3: CATSSPGIGGTDTQYF. The CDR3 DNA is TGTGCCACCAGCAGCCCCGGGATCGGTGGCACAGATACGCAGTATTTT.

This rearrangement joins TRBV7-9 to TRBJ1-1; D is unresolved. The CDR3 totals 15 residues. Germline CDR1 is SEHNR and CDR2 is FQNEAQ (reference sequence). Trimming stripped 5 bases from V and 1 base from J, with 14 bases between. This CDR3 is CASSHKQLPNTEAFF. CDR3 DNA sequence: TGTGCCAGCAGCCATAAACAGTTACCGAACACTGAAGCTTTCTTT.

V and J are TRBV5-1 and TRBJ1-1; TRBD1 matches 8 bases. This CDR3 spans 15 amino acids. J gave up 1 base and V 4 bases, and 6 bases lay outside the gene matches. Germline loops: CDR1 SGHRS, CDR2 YFSETQ. Written as DNA, the CDR3 is TGCGCCAGCAGCCAACAGGGGGGTGAGAACACTGAAGCTTTCTTT. It codes for CASSQQGGENTEAFF.

This CDR3 is CASSLWTQGGEAFF. The DNA of the CDR3 is TGTGCCAGCAGTTTATGGACACAGGGGGGTGAAGCTTTCTTT. The rearrangement uses TRBV28 and TRBJ1-1, with 8 nucleotides matching TRBD1. Germline V gene sequence: CDR1 MDHEN, CDR2 SYDVKM. The CDR3 runs to 14 residues. V lost 0 bases to trimming and J lost 7 bases; unmatched junction nucleotides: 4.

The chain is built from TRBV7-9 and TRBJ1-1, with 7 bases that match TRBD1. In germline, CDR1 is SEHNR, CDR2 FQNEAQ (reference sequence). With V trimmed by 5 bases and J by 1 base, 7 bases remained unmatched. The length of the CDR3 is 15 residues. CDR3 nucleotide sequence: TGTGCCAGCAGCCGTGGACAGGATAAGAACACTGAAGCTTTCTTT. It specifies CASSRGQDKNTEAFF. Based on the CDR3 plus reference TRBV7-9 and TRBJ1-1, the full variable domain is DTGVSQNPRHKITKRGQNVTFRCDPISEHNRLYWYRQTLGQGPEFLTYFQNEAQLEKSRLLSDRFSAERPKGSFSTLEIQRTEQGDSAMYLCASSRGQDKNTEAFFGQGTRLTVV.

V gene TRBV5-6 combines with J gene TRBJ1-3; no definite D call. The CDR3 has 15 residues. The V gene lost 1 base and the J gene lost 3 bases, with 11 bases spanning the gap. Germline V gene lookup returns CDR1 SGHDT and CDR2 YYEEEE. CDR3 region: CASSLFQTSGNTIYF. The CDR3 DNA reads TGTGCCAGCAGCTTGTTCCAGACAAGTGGAAACACCATATATTTT.

A note on this clone: The same CDR3 arises from other DNA sequences in this sample as well. The chain combines TRBV5-1 with TRBJ2-7; D ambiguous. Germline CDR1 SGHRS, CDR2 YFSETQ. The CDR3 loop spans 13 amino acids. With 1 base removed from V and 2 bases from J, the gap between germline ends came to 7 bases. CDR3 nucleotide sequence: TGCGCCAGCAGCTTGCCCGGAGCCTACGAGCAGTACTTC. Translating gives CASSLPGAYEQYF.

This rearrangement joins TRBV3-1 (or the pseudogene TRBV3-2) to TRBJ1-4; D is unclear. From germline, CDR1 is LGHDT and CDR2 YNNKEL (reference sequence). V lost 2 bases and J lost 8, with 12 bases in between. CDR3 length: 14 residues. The CDR3 DNA is TGTGCCAGCAGCCAAATGGGCGCTCGGGAAAAACTGTTTTTT. As protein: CASSQMGAREKLFF.

The gene calls are TRBV7-6 and TRBJ1-4; 9 nucleotides match TRBD1. Germline trimming cut 1 base from V and 8 bases from J; bases unmatched to any gene: 5. The CDR3 is made up of 15 amino acids. CDR1 and CDR2 (germline): SGHVS, FNYEAQ. The DNA of the CDR3 is TGTGCCAGCAGCTTAGGGACAGGGGAATGGGAAAAACTGTTTTTT. Protein: CASSLGTGEWEKLFF.

The rearrangement uses TRBV7-3 and TRBJ2-1, with a tentative D call TRBD2 (6 bases). The CDR3 runs 13 residues. Per germline, CDR1 SGHTA and CDR2 FQGTGA. Trimming took off 2 bases at V and 12 bases at J, with 14 bases between the two ends. CDR3 nucleotide sequence: TGTGCCAGCAGCTTAGATGCTAGCGCCCCGCAGTTCTTC. Translating gives CASSLDASAPQFF.

This clone was observed a single time. J is TRBJ2-3 and V is TRBV9, with TRBD1 identical over 9 bases. CDR3 length: 16 amino acids. Germline loops: CDR1 SGDLS, CDR2 YYNGEE. Trimming removed 0 bases from V and 3 bases from J; junction bases left unmatched: 5. The CDR3 DNA reads as TGTGCCAGCAGCGTAGCTTCAGGACAGGGGACAGATACGCAGTATTTT. Translated: CASSVASGQGTDTQYF. Full variable domain (remainder filled in from reference TRBV9 and TRBJ2-3): DSGVTQTPKHLITATGQRVTLRCSPRSGDLSVYWYQQSLDQGLQFLIQYYNGEERAKGNILERFSAQQFPDLHSELNLSSLELGDSALYFCASSVASGQGTDTQYFGPGTRLTVL.

The rearrangement joins TRBV28 to TRBJ1-1, with D unclear. CDR3 length: 14 amino acids. V lost 3 bases, J lost 4 bases, and 12 bases lay in between. CDR1 MDHEN and CDR2 SYDVKM come from the germline V gene. In nucleotides, the CDR3 is TGTGCCAGCAGTTTCGGGGTCGAGCGCACTGAAGCTTTCTTT. This codes for CASSFGVERTEAFF.

The chain links TRBV24-1 to TRBJ1-5; no firm D call. Germline CDR1 KGHDR, CDR2 SFDVKD. Trimming took 4 bases from V and 2 from J, leaving 11 bases between them. The CDR3 has 15 residues. CDR3: CATSETGRRNQPQHF. The CDR3 region has the DNA TGTGCCACCAGTGAAACCGGGAGACGCAATCAGCCCCAGCATTTT.

The V and J genes are TRBV6-4 and TRBJ2-7, with 10 bases fitting TRBD1. Looked up from germline, CDR1 is MRHNA and CDR2 is SNTAGT. The CDR3 loop spans 18 amino acids. V gave up 8 bases and J gave up 4 bases; unmatched junction bases: 20. DNA for the CDR3: TGTGCCAGCCACCAACGTGGGGGACAGGGGATTATCGGGTACGAGCAGTACTTC. Translating gives CASHQRGGQGIIGYEQYF.

This clone has more than one count but fewer than ten. In DNA form, the CDR3 reads TGCGCCAGCAGCTTGAGTGGAGGACCTAACTATGGCTACACCTTC. Its protein product is CASSLSGGPNYGYTF. This rearrangement joins TRBV5-1 to TRBJ1-2, with D hard to call. The V and J ends lost 1 base and 0 bases respectively, with 10 bases between them. The germline V gene has CDR1 SGHRS and CDR2 YFSETQ. CDR3 length: 15 residues. The whole variable domain, filled in from reference TRBV5-1 and TRBJ1-2, reads KAGVTQTPRYLIKTRGQQVTLSCSPISGHRSVSWYQQTPGQGLQFLFEYFSETQRNKGNFPGRFSGRQFSNSRSEMNVSTLELGDSALYLCASSLSGGPNYGYTFGSGTRLTVV.